Presented here are 30 T cell receptor beta chains from one specimen sequenced in a study of T cells in Graves' hyperthyroidism and ophthalmopathy. RNA transcripts served as the template for amplifying TCR beta CDR3 regions. The HTBI primer set drove a first-round RT-PCR of the TCR CDR3. TCRdb re-called the multiplex PCR reads through MiXCR, storing one row per CDR3 protein. The table lists about 580,000 distinct CDR3 sequences, about 45% of them singletons. The specimen was peripheral blood or thyroid tissue (not recorded which). The receptors were gathered from a woman between 18 and 29 years old with Graves' hyperthyroidism.

This clonotype was seen many times. The rearrangement joins TRBV20-1 to TRBJ1-2; TRBD1 matches at 12 bases. J lost 7 bases, V lost 2 bases, and 17 bases had no gene match. Germline assignment: CDR1 DFQATT and CDR2 SNEGSKA (reference sequence). This CDR3 spans 18 amino acids. CDR3: CSARPTGQGALRKGGYTF. CDR3 in DNA: TGCAGTGCTAGACCCACGGGACAGGGGGCCCTTCGCAAAGGTGGCTACACCTTC.

For this clonotype: Its ends do not fully match the called genes, so a read error is possible. The rearrangement joins TRBV10-3 to TRBJ2-3, with 14 bases that match TRBD2. CDR3 length: 14 amino acids. Germline V lookup: CDR1 ENHRY, CDR2 SYGVKD. The CDR3 region is CAVGTSGREDTRYF. Written as DNA, the CDR3 is TGTGCCGTCGGGACTAGCGGGAGAGAAGATACGCGGTATTTT.

The chain recombines TRBV27 with TRBJ2-7; TRBD2 might be the D (6 bases). The V end was cut by 5 bases, the J end by 4 bases, with 15 bases between. CDR1 is MNHEY, CDR2 SMNVEV, per germline (reference sequence). This CDR3 comprises 14 residues. The DNA of the CDR3 is TGTGCCAGCAGTCCCACGAGGGAGGAATACGAGCAGTACTTC. This codes for CASSPTREEYEQYF.

The chain uses TRBV7-2 and TRBJ1-2; D might be TRBD1 (5 bases). Germline V gives CDR1 SGHTA, CDR2 FQGNSA. V lost 5 bases to trimming and J lost 4 bases, with 11 bases between them. The CDR3 covers 13 residues. This CDR3 is CASSSAGGYGYTF. CDR3 DNA sequence: TGTGCCAGCAGCAGCGCGGGGGGCTATGGCTACACCTTC.

This clonotype has at least ten counts. The V call is TRBV12-3 or TRBV12-4, the J call TRBJ2-5; TRBD2 is a possible D gene (5 bases). V was cut by 4 bases and J by 4 bases, with 16 bases left in between. This CDR3 is 15 amino acids long. The CDR3 loop is CASSSPVEGLETQYF. The CDR3 coding sequence is TGTGCCAGCAGTTCACCCGTCGAGGGTTTAGAGACCCAGTACTTC.

V and J are TRBV7-9 and TRBJ2-7, with 9 nucleotides matching TRBD1. The CDR3 consists of 17 residues. V dropped 4 bases and J dropped 2; count of bases not matched to a gene: 12. Germline CDR1 is SEHNR and CDR2 is FQNEAQ (reference sequence). The CDR3 bases are TGTGCCAGCAGCTCCGACGTCCGGGACAGGGTCGCCTACGAGCAGTACTTC. Translating gives CASSSDVRDRVAYEQYF.

The table lists this clonotype with a count of one. This may arise from a read error, as a much more abundant clone is one base away. The V and J genes are TRBV11-2 and TRBJ1-1, with 10 bases matching TRBD1. The CDR3 consists of 15 residues. Germline loops: CDR1 SGHAT, CDR2 FQNNGV. V lost 4 bases to trimming and J lost 3 bases; unmatched junction nucleotides: 5. The CDR3 loop is CASSSETGGYTEAFF. The CDR3, as DNA: TGTGCCAGCAGCTCAGAGACAGGGGGCTACACTGAAGCTTTCTTT.

V gene TRBV29-1 combines with J gene TRBJ1-2; no reliable D call. The CDR3 covers 13 residues. The germline CDR1 and CDR2 sequences are SQVTM and ANQGSEA. With 0 bases removed from V and 4 bases from J, the gap between germline ends came to 9 bases. Here the CDR3 reads CSVEEAGGYGYTF. The DNA of the CDR3 is TGCAGCGTTGAAGAAGCGGGAGGCTATGGCTACACCTTC.

This clonotype was found many times. V gene TRBV12-3 or TRBV12-4 combines with J gene TRBJ2-6; D gene ambiguous. The V gene lost 5 bases and the J gene lost 0 bases, with 11 bases spanning the gap. There are 16 residues in the CDR3. The CDR3 region is CASSTDRSSGANVLTF. The CDR3 nucleotides read TGTGCCAGCAGTACCGACCGGAGCTCTGGGGCCAACGTCCTGACTTTC.

In its sample, this clonotype was seen a few times. V usage is TRBV29-1 and J usage is TRBJ1-1; 7 bases fit TRBD1. CDR3 length: 9 amino acids. The V and J ends lost 7 bases and 11 bases, in that order; junction bases with no gene match: 4. CDR1 is SQVTM, CDR2 ANQGSEA, per germline. DNA for the CDR3: TGCAGCGGAGGGACAGCTGCTTTCTTT. Translation gives CSGGTAAFF.

In this sample, this clonotype turned up many times. The chain carries TRBV5-1 and TRBJ1-2, with a possible D match to TRBD1 (5 bases). The CDR3 totals 16 residues. The V end was cut by 4 bases, the J end by 0 bases, with 16 bases between. CDR1 and CDR2 from the germline V gene are SGHRS and YFSETQ. The CDR3 reads CASSRPGTDTNYGYTF. CDR3 coding DNA: TGCGCCAGCAGCCGTCCCGGGACGGATACTAACTATGGCTACACCTTC.

The chain is built from TRBV4-2 and TRBJ1-1; D remains ambiguous. The CDR3 is made up of 14 amino acids. The ends were cut back, 5 bases at V and 5 bases at J, with 15 bases in the middle. Per germline, CDR1 LGHNA and CDR2 YNFKEQ. CDR3 sequence reads: CASSTRTKRTEAFF. For the CDR3, the DNA is TGTGCCAGCAGCACCCGGACCAAAAGGACTGAAGCTTTCTTT.

This clonotype was counted between two and nine times. The chain is built from TRBV7-2 and TRBJ2-1; the D is unclear. The CDR3 totals 12 residues. The ends were cut back, 1 base at V and 8 bases at J, with 6 bases in the middle. CDR1 is SGHTA and CDR2 is FQGNSA in the germline V gene. The CDR3 here is CASSLVRYEQFF. In DNA form, the CDR3 reads TGTGCCAGCAGCTTAGTCCGCTATGAGCAGTTCTTC.

This chain's CDR3 is CASSLFRLGLAGVYEQYF. The CDR3 DNA follows: TGTGCCAGCAGCCTCTTCCGACTGGGACTAGCGGGAGTCTACGAGCAGTACTTC. The rearrangement joins TRBV7-9 to TRBJ2-7; 14 bases are a match to TRBD2. This CDR3 is 18 amino acids long. Germline trimming cut 5 bases from V and 3 bases from J; bases unmatched to any gene: 12. Germline V gene data show CDR1 as SEHNR and CDR2 as FQNEAQ (reference sequence). Full variable domain (remainder filled in from reference TRBV7-9 and TRBJ2-7): DTGVSQNPRHKITKRGQNVTFRCDPISEHNRLYWYRQTLGQGPEFLTYFQNEAQLEKSRLLSDRFSAERPKGSFSTLEIQRTEQGDSAMYLCASSLFRLGLAGVYEQYFGPGTRLTVT.

In its sample, this clonotype was seen many times. The chain links TRBV5-1 to TRBJ2-2; TRBD1 is a possible D gene (5 bases). CDR3 length equals 12 residues. Germline loops: CDR1 SGHRS, CDR2 YFSETQ. The ends were cut back, 4 bases at V and 9 bases at J, with 10 bases in the middle. Written as DNA, the CDR3 is TGCGCCAGCAGCCCCGAGGACAGGGAGCTGTTTTTT. Amino acids: CASSPEDRELFF.

V gene TRBV5-1 combines with J gene TRBJ2-1; 9 nucleotides align to TRBD2. From germline, CDR1 is SGHRS and CDR2 YFSETQ. Trimming took 3 bases from V and 4 from J; bases not matched to a gene: 5. This CDR3 spans 15 amino acids. The DNA of the CDR3 is TGCGCCAGCAGCTACGGGACTAGCCGTTACAATGAGCAGTTCTTC. As protein: CASSYGTSRYNEQFF. Full variable domain (missing parts from reference TRBV5-1 and TRBJ2-1): KAGVTQTPRYLIKTRGQQVTLSCSPISGHRSVSWYQQTPGQGLQFLFEYFSETQRNKGNFPGRFSGRQFSNSRSEMNVSTLELGDSALYLCASSYGTSRYNEQFFGPGTRLTVL.

This clonotype was seen ten or more times. V and J are TRBV20-1 and TRBJ2-2, with D possibly being TRBD2 (5 bases). The germline V gene has CDR1 DFQATT and CDR2 SNEGSKA (reference sequence). V dropped 2 bases and J dropped 7 bases, with 17 bases sitting between them. The length of the CDR3 is 15 residues. CDR3 residues: CSARNPGARDGELFF. For the CDR3, the DNA is TGCAGTGCTAGAAACCCCGGTGCGAGGGACGGGGAGCTGTTTTTT.

A word on this clonotype: The germline gene is not matched at one end of the junction; a read error may be the cause. The chain joins TRBV2 to TRBJ1-4, with D hard to call. CDR1 is SNHLY and CDR2 is FYNNEI in the germline V gene. The CDR3 covers 13 residues. CDR3 in amino acids: CASGETQREKLFF. The CDR3 region has the DNA TGTGCCAGCGGTGAGACCCAGAGGGAAAAACTGTTTTTT.

V and J are TRBV29-1 and TRBJ1-1; D is uncertain. The CDR3 has 13 residues. CDR1 and CDR2 (germline): SQVTM, ANQGSEA. The ends were cut back, 8 bases at V and 0 bases at J, with 13 bases in the middle. CDR3 protein: CSLVLGLNTEAFF. CDR3 coding DNA: TGCAGCTTAGTTCTCGGATTGAACACTGAAGCTTTCTTT.

This clonotype was found many times. The rearrangement joins TRBV7-9 to TRBJ1-1; D call uncertain. The V and J ends lost 5 bases and 0 bases respectively, with 16 bases between them. CDR1 SEHNR and CDR2 FQNEAQ come from the germline V gene (reference sequence). The length of the CDR3 is 16 residues. The CDR3 is CASSPPTGDMNTEAFF. CDR3 DNA: TGTGCCAGCAGCCCACCCACGGGAGACATGAACACTGAAGCTTTCTTT.

This clonotype came up many times. CDR3: CASGSNQPQHF. Here the CDR3 DNA reads TGTGCCAGCGGCAGCAATCAGCCCCAGCATTTT. The chain is built from TRBV9 and TRBJ1-5; D is uncertain. The CDR3 sequence is 11 residues long. CDR1 is SGDLS and CDR2 is YYNGEE in the germline V gene. Trimming took off 7 bases at V and 1 base at J, with 3 bases between the two ends.

This clonotype was recorded at least ten times. This chain uses TRBV15 with TRBJ1-2; 7 positions match TRBD1. Germline loops: CDR1 LNHNV, CDR2 YYDKDF (reference sequence). The CDR3 is made up of 15 amino acids. After removal of 1 base from V and 6 bases from J, the junction contained 8 bases not matched to a gene. DNA of the CDR3: TGTGCCACCAGCAGAGGCGGGACAGCCAGAAATGGCTACACCTTC. Protein product: CATSRGGTARNGYTF.

Points on this clonotype: This may be a read error: a much more frequent sequence differs by one nucleotide. This chain joins TRBV29-1 and TRBJ1-5, with 8 bases matching TRBD1. CDR3 length: 12 residues. Germline loops: CDR1 SQVTM, CDR2 ANQGSEA. CDR3 DNA sequence: TGCAGCGGTGAACAGGGGGGGCAGCCCCAGCATTTT. Protein product: CSGEQGGQPQHF. Filled out from reference TRBV29-1 and TRBJ1-5, the complete variable domain reads SAVISQKPSRDICQRGTSLTIQCQVDSQVTMMFWYRQQPGQSLTLIATANQGSEATYESGFVIDKFPISRPNLTFSTLTVSNMSPEDSSIYLCSGEQGGQPQHFGDGTRLSIL.

The table lists this clonotype with many counts. The chain couples TRBV7-2 to TRBJ1-5; D is possibly TRBD1 (6 bases). CDR1 is SGHTA and CDR2 is FQGNSA in the germline V gene. This CDR3 has 16 residues. V lost 5 bases, J lost 1 base, and 15 bases lay in between. The CDR3 DNA reads as TGTGCCAGCAGCCCCACAGTGGGGGCGAGCAATCAGCCCCAGCATTTT. Its protein is CASSPTVGASNQPQHF.

In this sample, this clonotype turned up many times. This chain joins TRBV27 and TRBJ1-5; TRBD1 matches 8 bases. The germline CDR1 and CDR2 sequences are MNHEY and SMNVEV (reference sequence). This CDR3 is 15 amino acids long. Trimming cost V 4 bases and J 5 bases; bases outside gene matches: 7. In nucleotides, the CDR3 is TGTGCCAGCAGTTACTCCGGGACAGGCTATCAGCCCCAGCATTTT. It translates to CASSYSGTGYQPQHF.

This clonotype was observed many times. CDR3 DNA: TGTGCTAGTGGATACGGACAGGGGCCGGAGACCCAGTACTTC. This sequence encodes CASGYGQGPETQYF. The gene calls are TRBV12-5 and TRBJ2-5; the match to TRBD1 covers 9 bases. Germline CDR1 and CDR2: LGHNT and FRNRAP. Trimming at V came to 6 bases and at J to 5 bases, leaving 7 bases not matched to a gene. The CDR3 runs 14 residues.

This clonotype was observed a handful of times. The chain uses TRBV7-9 and TRBJ1-4; D call uncertain. The germline V gene encodes CDR1 SEHNR and CDR2 FQNEAQ (reference sequence). CDR3 size: 15 residues. The V and J ends lost 2 bases and 0 bases respectively, with 7 bases between them. DNA for the CDR3: TGTGCCAGCAGCTTAATGAGGGCAACTAATGAAAAACTGTTTTTT. Translation: CASSLMRATNEKLFF.

This clonotype was recorded many times. The chain has TRBV12-3 or TRBV12-4 and TRBJ1-6; TRBD1 aligns across 8 bases. With 5 bases clipped from V and 5 bases from J, the junction kept 5 bases outside the gene matches. This CDR3 spans 15 amino acids. CDR3 protein: CASSPRTGNNSPLHF. CDR3 DNA sequence: TGTGCCAGCAGTCCCCGGACAGGGAATAATTCACCCCTCCACTTT.

This clonotype was seen a handful of times. The chain combines TRBV5-8 with TRBJ2-2; D is uncertain. The V and J ends lost 4 bases and 5 bases respectively, with 6 bases between them. The CDR3 covers 12 residues. CDR1 is SGHTS and CDR2 is YDEGEE in the germline V gene. Here the CDR3 reads CASSPYTGELFF. The CDR3 nucleotides read TGTGCCAGCAGCCCCTATACCGGGGAGCTGTTTTTT.

This clonotype was picked up many times. The chain links TRBV19 to TRBJ1-1; the match to TRBD1 covers 8 bases. The trim removed 6 bases at V and 5 bases at J, leaving 8 bases unmatched. This CDR3 spans 14 amino acids. The V gene's germline CDR1 is LNHDA and CDR2 SQIVND (reference sequence). The CDR3 spells CASRTDRGRTEAFF. The CDR3 DNA reads TGTGCCAGTAGGACCGACAGGGGAAGGACTGAAGCTTTCTTT.